A single sample gave rise to the 6 T cell receptor beta chains below, sequenced in a study of CD8+CD57+ T cells in acquired aplastic anemia. Those patients picked for sequencing had displayed CD8+CD57+ cell expansion on flow cytometry. The template for TCR beta VDJ and CDR3 sequence profiling was genomic DNA. TCRdb passed the reads through MiXCR, listing each CDR3 protein once. The sample includes around 430,000 distinct CDR3 sequences, 25% to 40% of them seen just once. The sequencing sample was made of sorted CD4+, CD8+, or CD8+CD57+ T cells (not recorded which) from PBMCs. Every receptor here comes from a human donor with aplastic anemia.

The rearrangement joins TRBV10-3 to TRBJ1-1; D not resolved. The germline V gene has CDR1 ENHRY and CDR2 SYGVKD. V was trimmed by 5 bases and J by 0 bases, leaving 10 bases between them. This CDR3 comprises 14 residues. In DNA, the CDR3 is TGTGCCATCAGTTACGCGAGGGTGAACACTGAAGCTTTCTTT. This encodes CAISYARVNTEAFF.

This clonotype appeared many times. This sequence joins TRBV5-4 and TRBJ2-3; TRBD2 aligns across 9 bases. Trimming removed 0 bases from V and 6 bases from J; junction bases left unmatched: 8. Looked up from germline, CDR1 is SGHNT and CDR2 is YYREEE (reference sequence). CDR3 length equals 16 residues. The CDR3 DNA reads as TGTGCCAGCAGCTTGGTGGCTAGCGGGATGAGGGATACGCAGTATTTT. Translating it yields CASSLVASGMRDTQYF.

This rearrangement joins TRBV19 to TRBJ1-4; unclear D gene. CDR3 length equals 15 residues. CDR1 LNHDA and CDR2 SQIVND come from the germline V gene (reference sequence). Trimming took 4 bases from V and 0 from J, leaving 9 bases between them. The CDR3 DNA follows: TGTGCCAGTAGTAGGACGTCTGCAACTAATGAAAAACTGTTTTTT. As protein: CASSRTSATNEKLFF.

The chain links TRBV19 to TRBJ2-4, with D possibly matching TRBD2 (5 bases). There are 15 residues in the CDR3. Deletions cut 5 bases from V and 6 bases from J, with 17 bases between. From germline, CDR1 is LNHDA and CDR2 SQIVND (reference sequence). CDR3 region: CASSSDGLASNIQYF. The CDR3 DNA reads TGTGCCAGTAGTTCAGACGGGCTAGCTTCAAACATTCAGTACTTC.

On this clonotype itself: Since a much larger clone is just one base distant, this may be a read error. V and J are TRBV14 and TRBJ2-7; D remains unclear. Trimming shortened V by 1 base and J by 3 bases, and 13 bases separated the two germline ends. The germline CDR1 and CDR2 sequences are SGHDN and FVKESK. CDR3 size: 15 residues. As DNA, the CDR3 is TGTGCCAGCAGCCAAGGTAGGGCAGCCCTCTACGAGCAGTACTTC. Protein product: CASSQGRAALYEQYF.

The V call is TRBV5-1, the J call TRBJ2-3; 13 nucleotides agree with TRBD2. CDR1 is SGHRS and CDR2 is YFSETQ in the germline V gene. V gave up 4 bases and J gave up 6 bases; unmatched junction bases: 8. This CDR3 is built from 16 residues. In DNA, the CDR3 is TGCGCCAGCAGCCTACGGACTAGCGGGAGCTTGGATACGCAGTATTTT. Residues: CASSLRTSGSLDTQYF.